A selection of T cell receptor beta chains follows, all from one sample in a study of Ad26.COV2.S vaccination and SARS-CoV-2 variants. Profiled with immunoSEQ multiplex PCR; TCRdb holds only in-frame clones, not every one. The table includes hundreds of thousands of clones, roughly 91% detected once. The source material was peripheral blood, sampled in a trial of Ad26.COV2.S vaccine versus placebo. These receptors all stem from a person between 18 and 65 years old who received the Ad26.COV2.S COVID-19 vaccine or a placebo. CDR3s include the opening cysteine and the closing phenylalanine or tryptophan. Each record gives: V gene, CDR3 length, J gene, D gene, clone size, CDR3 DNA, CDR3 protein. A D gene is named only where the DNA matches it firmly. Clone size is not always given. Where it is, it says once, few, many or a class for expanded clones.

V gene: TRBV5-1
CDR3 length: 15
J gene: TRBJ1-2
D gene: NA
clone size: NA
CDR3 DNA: TGCGCCAGCAGCTTGACAGCCACGTCTAACTATGGCTACACCTTC
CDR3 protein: CASSLTATSNYGYTF

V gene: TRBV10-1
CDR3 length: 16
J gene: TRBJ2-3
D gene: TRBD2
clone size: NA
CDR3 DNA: TGCGCCAGCAGTAGGACTAGCGGGAGTCGGGGAGATACGCAGTATTTT
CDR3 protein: CASSRTSGSRGDTQYF

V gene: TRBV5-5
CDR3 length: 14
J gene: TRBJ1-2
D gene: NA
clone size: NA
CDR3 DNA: TGTGCCAGCAGCTTGCAGGCGACTAACTATGGCTACACCTTC
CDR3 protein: CASSLQATNYGYTF

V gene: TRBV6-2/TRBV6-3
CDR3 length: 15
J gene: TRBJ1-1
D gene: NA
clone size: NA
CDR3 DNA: TGTGCCAGCAGTTCCTATACAGGGTTGGACACTGAAGCTTTCTTT
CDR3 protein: CASSSYTGLDTEAFF

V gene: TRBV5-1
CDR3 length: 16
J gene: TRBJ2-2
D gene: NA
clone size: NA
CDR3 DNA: TGCGCCAGCAGCCTTCGGGGTCCCTCGAACACCGGGGAGCTGTTTTTT
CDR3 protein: CASSLRGPSNTGELFF

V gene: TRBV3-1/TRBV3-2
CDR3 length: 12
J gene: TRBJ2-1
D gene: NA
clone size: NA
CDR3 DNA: TGTGCCAGCAGCCCCCAGTACAATGAGCAGTTCTTC
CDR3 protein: CASSPQYNEQFF

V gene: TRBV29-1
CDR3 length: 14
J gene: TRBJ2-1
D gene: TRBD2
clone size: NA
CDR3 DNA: TGCAGCGTTGGTAGGAGCGGGAGTACCAATGAGCAGTTCTTC
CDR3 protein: CSVGRSGSTNEQFF

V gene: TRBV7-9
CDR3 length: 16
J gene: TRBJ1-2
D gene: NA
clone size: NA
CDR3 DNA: TGTGCCAGCAGCTTAACAAATAGAGGGTCTAACTATGGCTACACCTTC
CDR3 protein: CASSLTNRGSNYGYTF

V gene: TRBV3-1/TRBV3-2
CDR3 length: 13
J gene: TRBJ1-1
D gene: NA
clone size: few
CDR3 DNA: TGTGCCAGCAGCTTGACGGAGAACACTGAAGCTTTCTTT
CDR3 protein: CASSLTENTEAFF

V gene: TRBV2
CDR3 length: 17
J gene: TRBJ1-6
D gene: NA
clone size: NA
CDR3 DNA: TGTGCCAGCAGCGCACGGCGGTTGAGCTCCTATAATTCACCCCTCCACTTT
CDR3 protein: CASSARRLSSYNSPLHF

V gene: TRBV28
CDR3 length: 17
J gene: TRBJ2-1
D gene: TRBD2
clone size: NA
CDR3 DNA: TGTGCCAGCAGTACGGGACTAGCGGGAGGGTTTGACAGTGAGCAGTTCTTC
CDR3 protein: CASSTGLAGGFDSEQFF

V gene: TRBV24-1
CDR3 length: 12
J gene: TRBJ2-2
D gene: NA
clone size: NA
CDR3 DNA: TGTGCCACCAGTGATTTATTCGGGGAGCTGTTTTTT
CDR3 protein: CATSDLFGELFF

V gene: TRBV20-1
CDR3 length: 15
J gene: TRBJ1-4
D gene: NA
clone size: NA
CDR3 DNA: TGCAGTGCTAGTGAACTTCAGGGAAGCAATGAAAAACTGTTTTTT
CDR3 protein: CSASELQGSNEKLFF

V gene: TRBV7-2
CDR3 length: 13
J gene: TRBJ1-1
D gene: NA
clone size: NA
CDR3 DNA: TGTGCCAGCAGCTTAGCCACAGCATGGGAAGCTTTCTTT
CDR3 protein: CASSLATAWEAFF

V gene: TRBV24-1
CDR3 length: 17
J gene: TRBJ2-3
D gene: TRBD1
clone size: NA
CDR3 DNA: TGTGCCACCAGTGATTTTCGACAGGGGGCAAGATCAGATACGCAGTATTTT
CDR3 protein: CATSDFRQGARSDTQYF

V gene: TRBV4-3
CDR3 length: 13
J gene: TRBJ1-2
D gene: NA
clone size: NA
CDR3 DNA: TGCGCCAGCAGCCAGGATCGCTCCTATGGCTACACCTTC
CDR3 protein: CASSQDRSYGYTF

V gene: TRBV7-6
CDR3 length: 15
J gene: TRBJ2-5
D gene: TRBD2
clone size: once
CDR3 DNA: TGTGCCAGCAGCCCAGGACTAGCGGGAGTTGAGACCCAGTACTTC
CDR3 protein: CASSPGLAGVETQYF

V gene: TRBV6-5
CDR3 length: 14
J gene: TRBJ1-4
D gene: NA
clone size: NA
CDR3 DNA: TGTGCCAGCAGACGCTCGGGTCAAACAAGGGAACTGTTTTTT
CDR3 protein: CASRRSGQTRELFF

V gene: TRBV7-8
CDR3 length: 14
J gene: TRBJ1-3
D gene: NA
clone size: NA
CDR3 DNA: TGTGCCAGCAGCTCCGGACCAACTGGAAACACCATATATTTT
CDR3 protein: CASSSGPTGNTIYF

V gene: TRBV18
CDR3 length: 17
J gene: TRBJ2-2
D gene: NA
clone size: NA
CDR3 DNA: TGTGCCAGCTCACCGGCCAGGGGGGACAAGAACACCGGGGAGCTGTTTTTT
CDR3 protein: CASSPARGDKNTGELFF